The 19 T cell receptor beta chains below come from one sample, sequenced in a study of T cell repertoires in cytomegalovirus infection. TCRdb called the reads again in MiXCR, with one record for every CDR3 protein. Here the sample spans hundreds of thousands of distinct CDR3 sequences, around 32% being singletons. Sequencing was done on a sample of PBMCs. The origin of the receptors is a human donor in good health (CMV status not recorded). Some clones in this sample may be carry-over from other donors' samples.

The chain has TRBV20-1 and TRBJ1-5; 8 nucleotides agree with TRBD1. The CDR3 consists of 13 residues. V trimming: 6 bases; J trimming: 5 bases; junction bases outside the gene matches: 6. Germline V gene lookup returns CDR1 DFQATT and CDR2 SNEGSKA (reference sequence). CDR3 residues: CSALPTGDQPQHF. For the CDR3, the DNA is TGCAGTGCCTTACCGACAGGGGATCAGCCCCAGCATTTT.

The CDR3 DNA follows: TGTGCCAGCAGCCGGACTAGCGGGGGGGCCATCGGGGAGCTGTTTTTT. Translating it yields CASSRTSGGAIGELFF. The gene calls are TRBV12-3 or TRBV12-4 and TRBJ2-2; 15 bases are a match to TRBD2. V was clipped by 6 bases and J by 7 bases; unmatched bases: 6. The CDR3 runs 16 residues.

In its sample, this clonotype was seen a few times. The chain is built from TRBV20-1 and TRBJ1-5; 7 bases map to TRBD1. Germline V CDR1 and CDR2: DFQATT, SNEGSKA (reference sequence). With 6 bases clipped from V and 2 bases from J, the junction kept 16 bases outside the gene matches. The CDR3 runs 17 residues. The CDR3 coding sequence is TGCAGTGCCGACGCCGGACCGAGGGGGCTCGGCAATCAGCCCCAGCATTTT. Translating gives CSADAGPRGLGNQPQHF.

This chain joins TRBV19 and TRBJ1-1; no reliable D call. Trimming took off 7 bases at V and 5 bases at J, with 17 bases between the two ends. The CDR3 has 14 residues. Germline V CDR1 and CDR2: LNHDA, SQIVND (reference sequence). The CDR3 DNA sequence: TGTGCCAGTACCCACCGGGTTCCTGGGACTGAAGCTTTCTTT. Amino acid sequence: CASTHRVPGTEAFF.

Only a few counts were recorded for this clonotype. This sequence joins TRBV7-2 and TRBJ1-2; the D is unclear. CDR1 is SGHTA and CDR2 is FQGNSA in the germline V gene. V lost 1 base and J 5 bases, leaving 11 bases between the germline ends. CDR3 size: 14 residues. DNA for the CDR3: TGTGCCAGCAGCTTAGTGGAGACCACTTATGGCTACACCTTC. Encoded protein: CASSLVETTYGYTF.

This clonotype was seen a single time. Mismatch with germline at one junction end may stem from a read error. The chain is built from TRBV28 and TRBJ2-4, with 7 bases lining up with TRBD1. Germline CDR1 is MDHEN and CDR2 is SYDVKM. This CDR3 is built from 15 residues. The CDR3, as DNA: TGTTCCAGCAGCCGGGACAGCGCCTCCAAAAACATTCATTACTTC. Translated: CSSSRDSASKNIHYF.

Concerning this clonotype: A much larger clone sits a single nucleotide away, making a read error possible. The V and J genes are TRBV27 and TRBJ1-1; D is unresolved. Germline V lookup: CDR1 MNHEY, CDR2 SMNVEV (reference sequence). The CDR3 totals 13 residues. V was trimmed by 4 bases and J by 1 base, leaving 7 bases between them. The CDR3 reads CASSSKENTEAFF. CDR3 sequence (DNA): TGTGCCAGCAGTTCCAAGGAGAACACTGAAGCTTTCTTT.

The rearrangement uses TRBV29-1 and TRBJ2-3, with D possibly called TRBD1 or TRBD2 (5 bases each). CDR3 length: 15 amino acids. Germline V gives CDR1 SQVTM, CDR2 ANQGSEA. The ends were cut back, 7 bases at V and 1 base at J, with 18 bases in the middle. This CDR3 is CSAKWSGTGTDTQYF. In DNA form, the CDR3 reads TGCAGCGCCAAATGGTCCGGGACGGGCACAGATACGCAGTATTTT.

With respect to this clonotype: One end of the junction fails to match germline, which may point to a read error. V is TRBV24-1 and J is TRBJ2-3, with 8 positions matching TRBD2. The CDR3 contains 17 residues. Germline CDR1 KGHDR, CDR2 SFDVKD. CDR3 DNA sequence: TGTGCCACCAGTTTTAGGTATAGCGGGGCTGTCACAGCTACGCCGTATTTT. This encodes CATSFRYSGAVTATPYF.

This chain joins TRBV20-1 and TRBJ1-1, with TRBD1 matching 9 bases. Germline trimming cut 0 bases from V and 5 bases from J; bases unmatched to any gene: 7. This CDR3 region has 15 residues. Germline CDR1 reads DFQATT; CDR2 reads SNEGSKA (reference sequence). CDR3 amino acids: CSARDQDRGGTEAFF. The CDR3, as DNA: TGCAGTGCTAGAGACCAGGACAGGGGAGGAACTGAAGCTTTCTTT.

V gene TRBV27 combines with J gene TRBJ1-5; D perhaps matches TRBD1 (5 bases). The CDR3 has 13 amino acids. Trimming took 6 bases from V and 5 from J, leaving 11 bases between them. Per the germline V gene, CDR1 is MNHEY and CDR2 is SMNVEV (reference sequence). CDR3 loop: CASSRAGYQPQHF. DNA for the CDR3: TGTGCCAGCAGCCGGGCAGGGTATCAGCCCCAGCATTTT.

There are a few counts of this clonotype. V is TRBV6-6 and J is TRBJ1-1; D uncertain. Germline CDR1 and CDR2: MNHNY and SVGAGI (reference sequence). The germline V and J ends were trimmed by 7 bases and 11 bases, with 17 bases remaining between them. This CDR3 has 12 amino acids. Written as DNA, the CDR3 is TGTGCCAGCACCGACGAACACCGGAACGCTTTCTTT. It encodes CASTDEHRNAFF.

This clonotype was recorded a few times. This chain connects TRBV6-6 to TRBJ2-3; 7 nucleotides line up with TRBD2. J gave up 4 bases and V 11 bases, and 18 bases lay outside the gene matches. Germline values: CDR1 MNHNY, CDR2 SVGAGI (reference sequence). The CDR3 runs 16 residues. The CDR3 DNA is TGTGCCGCGGGCGGGGCGGGCGGGAGTATTGCAGATACGCAGTATTTT. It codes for CAAGGAGGSIADTQYF.

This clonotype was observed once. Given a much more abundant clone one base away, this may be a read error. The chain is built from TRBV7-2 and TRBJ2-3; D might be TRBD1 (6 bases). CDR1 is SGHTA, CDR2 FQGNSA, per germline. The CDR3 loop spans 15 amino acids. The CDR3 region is CASTRGILSTDKQYF. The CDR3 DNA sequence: TGTGCCAGCACGAGGGGGATTCTTTCCACAGATAAGCAGTATTTT.

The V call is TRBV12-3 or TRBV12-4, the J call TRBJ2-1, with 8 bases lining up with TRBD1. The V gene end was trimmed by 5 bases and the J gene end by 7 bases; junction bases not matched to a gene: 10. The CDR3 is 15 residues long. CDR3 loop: CASSLPGGRMNEQFF. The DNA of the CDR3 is TGTGCCAGCAGTCTCCCAGGGGGCAGAATGAATGAGCAGTTCTTC.

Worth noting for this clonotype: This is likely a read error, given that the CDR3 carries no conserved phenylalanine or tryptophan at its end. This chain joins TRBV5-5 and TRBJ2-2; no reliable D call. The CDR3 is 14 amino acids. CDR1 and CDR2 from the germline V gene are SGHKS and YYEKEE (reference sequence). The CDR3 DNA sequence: TGTGCCATCAGCTTGCTTGGAGAAACCGGGGAGCTGTTTTTG. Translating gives CAISLLGETGELFL.

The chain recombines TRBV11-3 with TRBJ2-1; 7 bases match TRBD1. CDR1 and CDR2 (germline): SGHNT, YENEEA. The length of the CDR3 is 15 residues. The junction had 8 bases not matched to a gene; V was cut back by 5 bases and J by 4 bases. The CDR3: CASSATGARYNEQFF. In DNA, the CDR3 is TGTGCCAGCAGCGCCACAGGGGCGAGGTACAATGAGCAGTTCTTC.

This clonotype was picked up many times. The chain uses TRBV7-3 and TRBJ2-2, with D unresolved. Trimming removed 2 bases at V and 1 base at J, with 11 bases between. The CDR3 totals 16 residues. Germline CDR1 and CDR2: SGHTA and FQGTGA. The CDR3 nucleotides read TGTGCCAGCAGCTTAGTGGCCTCTATGAACACCGGGGAGCTGTTTTTT. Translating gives CASSLVASMNTGELFF.

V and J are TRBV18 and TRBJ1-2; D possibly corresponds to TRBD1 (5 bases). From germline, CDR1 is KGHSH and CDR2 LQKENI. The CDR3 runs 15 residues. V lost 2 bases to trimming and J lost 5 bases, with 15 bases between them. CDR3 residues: CASSPGAMRDYGYTF. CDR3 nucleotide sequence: TGTGCCAGCTCACCAGGGGCCATGAGAGATTATGGCTACACCTTC.